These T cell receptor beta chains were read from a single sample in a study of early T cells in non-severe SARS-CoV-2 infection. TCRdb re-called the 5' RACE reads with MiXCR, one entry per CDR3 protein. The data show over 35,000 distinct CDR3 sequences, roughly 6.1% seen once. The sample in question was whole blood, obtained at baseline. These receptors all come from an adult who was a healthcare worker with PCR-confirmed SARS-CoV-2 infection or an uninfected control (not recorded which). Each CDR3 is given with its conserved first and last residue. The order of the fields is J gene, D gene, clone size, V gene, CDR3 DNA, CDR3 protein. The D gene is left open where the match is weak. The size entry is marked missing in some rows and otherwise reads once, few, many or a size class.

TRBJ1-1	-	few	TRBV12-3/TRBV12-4	TGTGCCAGCAGTTTAGCGAACAGGAACACTGAAGCTTTCTTT	CASSLANRNTEAFF
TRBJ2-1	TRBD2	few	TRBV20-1	TGCAGTGCTAGTCCCGCTAGCGGGACGCAATATGAGCAGTTCTTC	CSASPASGTQYEQFF
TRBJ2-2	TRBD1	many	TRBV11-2	TGTGCCAGCAGCCCTTGGAGCAGGGGGCTCGGGGAGCTGTTTTTT	CASSPWSRGLGELFF
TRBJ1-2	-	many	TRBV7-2	TGTGCCAGCAGCTTAGACAGGGCAGTAGCTGGCCGGGGTGGCTACACCTTC	CASSLDRAVAGRGGYTF
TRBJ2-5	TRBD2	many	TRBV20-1	TGCAGTGCTAGATCCCCTTGGACTAGCGGGTCCCCGGGGACCCAGTACTTC	CSARSPWTSGSPGTQYF
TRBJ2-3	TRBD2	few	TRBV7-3	TGTGCCAGCAGCGATCAGGCGGGAGAGGCAGATACGCAGTATTTT	CASSDQAGEADTQYF
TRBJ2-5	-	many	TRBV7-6	TGTGCCAGCACCGGGGGACCAAGAGAGACCCAGTACTTC	CASTGGPRETQYF
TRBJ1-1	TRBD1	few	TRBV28	TGTGCCAGCAGCCAGGGGGGAAGGGTGGGCAACACTGAAGCTTTCTTT	CASSQGGRVGNTEAFF
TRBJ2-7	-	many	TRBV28	TGTGCCAGCACCCCTAGCCCGAAATTCTACGAGCAGTACTTC	CASTPSPKFYEQYF
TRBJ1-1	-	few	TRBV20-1	TGCAGTGCTAGAGATGGACAGAAACTCATGAACACTGAAGCTTTCTTT	CSARDGQKLMNTEAFF
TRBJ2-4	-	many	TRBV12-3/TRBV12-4	TGTGCCAGCAGCCCGCCGAATGCGGACATTCAGTACTTC	CASSPPNADIQYF
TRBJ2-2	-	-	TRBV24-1	TGTGCCACCAGCCCGAGCACCGGGGAGCTGTTTTTT	CATSPSTGELFF
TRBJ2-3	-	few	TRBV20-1	TGCAGTGCTAACCGACAAGATACGCAGTATTTT	CSANRQDTQYF
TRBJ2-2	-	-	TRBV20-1	TGCAGTGCTAGAGTAGGGGACGGGGAGCTGTTTTTT	CSARVGDGELFF
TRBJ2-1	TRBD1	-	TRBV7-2	TGTGCCAGCAGCTTAGTAGGGACAGGGAACAATGAGCAGTTCTTC	CASSLVGTGNNEQFF
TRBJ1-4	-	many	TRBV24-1	TGTGCCACCAGTGATGAATCAGGGGACGGGGAAAAACTGTTTTTT	CATSDESGDGEKLFF
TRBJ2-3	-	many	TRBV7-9	TGTGCCAGCAGTACCCAAGGAGGAGATACGCAGTATTTT	CASSTQGGDTQYF
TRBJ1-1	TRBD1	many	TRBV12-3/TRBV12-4	TGTGCCAGCAGCAAGGGACAGAACCTTGAAGCTTTCTTT	CASSKGQNLEAFF
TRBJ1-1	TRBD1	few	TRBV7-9	TGTGCCAGCAGCCCGCCTACATCCCTAGACAGGGGACGTGATGAAGCTTTCTTT	CASSPPTSLDRGRDEAFF
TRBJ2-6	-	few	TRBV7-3	TGTGCCAGCAGCCCCCTAAGCTCTGGGGCCAACGTCCTGACTTTC	CASSPLSSGANVLTF
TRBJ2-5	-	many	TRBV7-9	TGTGCCAGCAGCTTGGCATGGGCCCAGTACTTC	CASSLAWAQYF
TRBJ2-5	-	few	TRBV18	TGTGCCAGCTCCCCAACACAAGAGACCCAGTACTTC	CASSPTQETQYF
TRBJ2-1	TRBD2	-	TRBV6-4	TGTGCCAGCAGTGACCGGGGACTAGCGGGGAGGGATGAGCAGTTCTTC	CASSDRGLAGRDEQFF
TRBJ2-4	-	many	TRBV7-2	TGTGCCAGCAGCTCCGGGGGAGCAAACATTCAGTACTTC	CASSSGGANIQYF
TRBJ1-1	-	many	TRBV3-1	TGTGCCAGCAGCCAAGCGGTAGTAGGAGAGAGGTTGCCTGAAGCTTTCTTT	CASSQAVVGERLPEAFF
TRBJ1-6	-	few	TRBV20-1	TGCAGTGCTAGGACAGGAGAGTCCTATAATTCACCCCTCCACTTT	CSARTGESYNSPLHF
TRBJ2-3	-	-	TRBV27	TGTGCCAGCAGGGAGCTGGGGGCAGATACGCAGTATTTT	CASRELGADTQYF
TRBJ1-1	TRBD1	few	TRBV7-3	TGTGCCAGCAGCTGGGGACAGGGGGTAACTGAAGCTTTCTTT	CASSWGQGVTEAFF
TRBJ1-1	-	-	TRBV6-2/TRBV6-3	TGTGCCAGCGCTAGCTCCGGGACAACGAACACTGAAGCTTTCTTT	CASASSGTTNTEAFF
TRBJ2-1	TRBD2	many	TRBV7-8	TGTGCCAGCAGCGAAGCCTCCCTAGCGGACCTTAAGGATGAGCAGTTCTTC	CASSEASLADLKDEQFF
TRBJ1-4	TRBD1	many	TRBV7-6	TGTGCCAGCAGCAGGGGGCAGCATGAAAAACTGTTTTTT	CASSRGQHEKLFF
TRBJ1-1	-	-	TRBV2	TGTGCCAGCAGTGAGGACAGAGGACTCACTGAAGCTTTCTTT	CASSEDRGLTEAFF
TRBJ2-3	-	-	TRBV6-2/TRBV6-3	TGTGCCAGCAGTTACTCGAGTACGGATACGCAGTATTTT	CASSYSSTDTQYF
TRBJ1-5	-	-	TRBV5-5	TGTGCCAGCAGCTGGAAGGGGGGCGGCAATCAGCCCCAGCATTTT	CASSWKGGGNQPQHF
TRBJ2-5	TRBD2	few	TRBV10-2	TGCGCCAGCAGGACCACTAGCGCGCGAGCGGAGACCCAGTACTTC	CASRTTSARAETQYF
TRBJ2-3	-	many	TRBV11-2	TGTGCCAGCAGCTTAGGGGACTGGATCTTCACAGATACGCAGTATTTT	CASSLGDWIFTDTQYF
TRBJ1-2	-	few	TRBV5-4	TGTGCCAGCAGTCCGACTCCGGGGGCGCGCTATGGCTACACCTTC	CASSPTPGARYGYTF
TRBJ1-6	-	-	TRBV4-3	TGCGCCAGCAGCCAAGATCCACCGGGGAGGTCACCCCTCCACTTT	CASSQDPPGRSPLHF
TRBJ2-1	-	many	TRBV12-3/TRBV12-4	TGTGCCAGCTCTCGCCGGGGTGATGAGCAGTTCTTC	CASSRRGDEQFF
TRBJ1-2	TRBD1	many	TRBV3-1	TGTGCCAGCAGCCGATGGGACAGCCTAAACTATGGCTACACCTTC	CASSRWDSLNYGYTF
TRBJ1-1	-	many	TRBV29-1	TGCAGCGTTGAAGCCTCTGACACGGCGAACACTGAAGCTTTCTTT	CSVEASDTANTEAFF
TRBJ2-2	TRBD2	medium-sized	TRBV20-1	TGCAGTGCCCGACTAGCGGGAGACACCGGGGAGCTGTTTTTT	CSARLAGDTGELFF
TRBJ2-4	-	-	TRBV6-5	TGTGCCAGCAGTCACAGGGTAGACAAAAACATTCAGTACTTC	CASSHRVDKNIQYF
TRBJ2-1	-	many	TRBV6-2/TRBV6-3	TGTGCCAGCAGCGAGCTTTCGGGAGACCTTTTGAGGGAGCAGTTCTTC	CASSELSGDLLREQFF
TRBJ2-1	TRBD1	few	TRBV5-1	TGCGCCAGCAGCTTGCGTGTAGGGACAGGGTCCTACAATGAGCAGTTCTTC	CASSLRVGTGSYNEQFF
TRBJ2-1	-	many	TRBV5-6	TGTGCCAGCAGCTTGTATTCTACCTCCTACAATGAGCAGTTCTTC	CASSLYSTSYNEQFF
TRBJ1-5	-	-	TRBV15	TGTGCCACCAGCGACAGTTTTAATCAGCCCCAGCATTTT	CATSDSFNQPQHF
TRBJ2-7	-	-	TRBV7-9	TGTGCCAGCAGCCTCGGACAGAAACACGAGCAGTACTTC	CASSLGQKHEQYF
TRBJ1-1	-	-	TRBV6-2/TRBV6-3	TGTGCCAGCAGTTATGATTGGGACACTGAAGCTTTCTTT	CASSYDWDTEAFF
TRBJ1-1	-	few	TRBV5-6	TGTGCCAGCAGCTTGGTCAGGGACGAAGCTTTCTTT	CASSLVRDEAFF
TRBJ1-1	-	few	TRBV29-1	TGCAGCGTTGGCAGGGATGTGAACACTGAAGCTTTCTTT	CSVGRDVNTEAFF
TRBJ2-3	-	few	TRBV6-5	TGTGCCAGCAGGGGGATGGCAGGGGGCACAGATACGCAGTATTTT	CASRGMAGGTDTQYF